This TCR beta chain was identified during a study of tumor-infiltrating lymphocytes in primary liver carcinoma. The tissue used was unsorted bulk material of roughly 17-31 mg. RNA and DNA were co-extracted from it with the AllPrep DNA/RNA mini kit. Production of TCR beta cDNA used 500 ng total RNA together with a constant-region primer. Three-round nested multiplex PCR performed with slightly modified ARM-PCR produced the TCR beta libraries. TRBV1-TRBV30 forward and Cbeta reverse primers drove the first two roughly 10-cycle rounds. One entry per CDR3 protein results from TCRdb running MiXCR on the multiplex PCR reads. Here the sample spans more than 20,000 distinct CDR3 sequences, approximately 80% being singletons. Only one count was recorded for this clonotype. The germline CDR1 and CDR2 sequences are LGHNA and YSLEER. The V end was cut by 8 bases, the J end by 11 bases, with 29 bases between. CDR3 length: 16 residues.

V is TRBV4-3 and J is TRBJ2-3; D possibly matches TRBD1 or TRBD2 (5 bases each). The sequenced material came from liver tumor tissue from sampling region 2. Subset defined: tumor region T2, inferior pole. This clonotype was sampled from a young woman with primary liver carcinoma and hepatitis B virus infection. The CDR3, as DNA: TGCGCCAGCCGCCGCATAGGGGACCCCCCCTCGGGGAGGCAGTATTTT. Translating gives CASRRIGDPPSGRQYF.